These 5 T cell receptor beta chains came from one sample sequenced in a study of T-cell reconstitution after alpha-beta-depleted transplantation in children. Researchers prepared the TCRbeta library using unique molecular identifiers, the study reports. From the PCR reads, TCRdb called clonotypes with MiXCR, one entry per CDR3 protein. The sample has around 200,000 distinct CDR3 sequences; over 15% are singletons. The specimen was PBMCs, mostly from graft donor cells, collected 360 days after TCRalphabeta/CD19-depleted stem cell transplant. Receptor source: a male patient aged 2-15 years who had a stem cell transplant for acute lymphoblastic leukemia, so the T cells may come from the graft donor.

Only a few counts were recorded for this clonotype. The V call is TRBV28, the J call TRBJ2-5; maybe TRBD1 (6 bases). Germline assignment: CDR1 MDHEN and CDR2 SYDVKM. V lost 5 bases and J 2 bases, leaving 18 bases between the germline ends. This CDR3 contains 16 residues. CDR3 sequence: CASSETGTRNQETQYF. As DNA, the CDR3 is TGTGCCAGCAGTGAGACCGGGACACGCAATCAAGAGACCCAGTACTTC.

The rearrangement joins TRBV29-1 to TRBJ2-1, with 9 bases aligning to TRBD2. There are 18 residues in the CDR3. CDR1 is SQVTM and CDR2 is ANQGSEA in the germline V gene. V dropped 3 bases and J dropped 8; count of bases not matched to a gene: 20. DNA for the CDR3: TGCAGCGTTGAGGGCCTAGCGGGACGACAGTCCCCCCTCGATGAGCAGTTCTTC. Translating it yields CSVEGLAGRQSPLDEQFF.

This clonotype was observed a handful of times. The V call is TRBV10-3, the J call TRBJ2-1; D unresolved. CDR3 length equals 14 residues. V lost 4 bases to trimming and J lost 5 bases, with 12 bases between them. Germline V gene sequence: CDR1 ENHRY, CDR2 SYGVKD. The CDR3 is CAISVVSINNEQFF. CDR3 bases: TGTGCCATCAGTGTCGTTTCCATAAACAATGAGCAGTTCTTC.

The gene calls are TRBV9 and TRBJ2-1, with 11 bases identical to TRBD2. Germline CDR1 is SGDLS and CDR2 is YYNGEE. The CDR3 spans 17 residues. With V trimmed by 4 bases and J by 4 bases, 10 bases remained unmatched. The CDR3 DNA is TGTGCCAGCAGCTCCCGTTTAGCGGGGGGGCTATACAATGAGCAGTTCTTC. This translates into CASSSRLAGGLYNEQFF.

In this sample, this clonotype turned up a few times. The rearrangement uses TRBV28 and TRBJ2-5, with D maybe TRBD2 (6 bases). The V gene's germline CDR1 is MDHEN and CDR2 SYDVKM. V was trimmed by 2 bases and J by 5 bases, leaving 9 bases between them. The CDR3 loop spans 13 amino acids. The CDR3 protein is CASSLPRGETQYF. CDR3 DNA: TGTGCCAGCAGTTTACCCCGGGGGGAGACCCAGTACTTC.